What follows describes a single T cell receptor (beta chain). What it binds is unknown. Tens of thousands of T cell genomes, or approximately 0.3 ug DNA, went into unsorted PBMC replicate PCRs. Original processing notes: Owing to the provision of junction-only sequences devoid of quality scores by immunoSEQ, filtering differed. Sequenced by immunoSEQ multiplex PCR; TCRdb stores in-frame clones only, minus some. V and J calls and clone size are as listed in that table; D and trimming were resolved from the DNA. The sample holds 450,000 to 600,000 clones, around 80% seen once. V gave up 6 bases and J gave up 1 base, with 13 bases separating them. The CDR3 sequence is 15 residues long. CDR1 and CDR2 (germline): MNHEY, SVGAGI. Each unsorted sample relied on approximately 94 million PBMCs as its source of genomic DNA. These data originate in a study of shared clonotypes between healthy human individuals.

Broader study findings: Only blood underwent sampling, and tissue repertoires likely differ.

This TCR derives from a woman between 40 and 55 years old in good health. Some clones in this sample may be carry-over from other donors' samples. The sequenced sample was PBMCs. The chain links TRBV6-5 to TRBJ1-5; possibly TRBD1 for D (5 bases). CDR3 residues: CASSPRGLSNQPQHF. CDR3 in DNA: TGTGCCAGCAGCCCCCGGGGCCTGAGCAATCAGCCCCAGCATTTT.